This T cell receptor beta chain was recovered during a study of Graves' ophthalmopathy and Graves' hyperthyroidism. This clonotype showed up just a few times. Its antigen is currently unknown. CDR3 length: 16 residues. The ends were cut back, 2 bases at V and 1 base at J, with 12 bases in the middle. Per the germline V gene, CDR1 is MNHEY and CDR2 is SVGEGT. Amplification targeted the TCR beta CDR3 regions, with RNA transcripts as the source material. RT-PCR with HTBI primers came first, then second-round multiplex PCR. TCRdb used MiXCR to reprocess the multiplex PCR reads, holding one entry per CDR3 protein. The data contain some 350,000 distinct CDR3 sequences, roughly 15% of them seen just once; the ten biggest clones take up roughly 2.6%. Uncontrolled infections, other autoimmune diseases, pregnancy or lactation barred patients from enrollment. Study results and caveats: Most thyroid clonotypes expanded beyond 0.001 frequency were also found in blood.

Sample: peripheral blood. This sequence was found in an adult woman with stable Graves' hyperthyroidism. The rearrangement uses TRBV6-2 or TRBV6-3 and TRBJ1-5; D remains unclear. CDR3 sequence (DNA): TGTGCCAGCAGTTACGATCGGAAAGGGAGCAATCAGCCCCAGCATTTT. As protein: CASSYDRKGSNQPQHF.